The subject of this entry is one T cell receptor beta chain. Antigen unknown. The data belong to a study of T cell repertoires in cytomegalovirus infection. Study in general: Well-studied HLA-B-restricted epitopes and recently identified HLA-C-restricted epitopes of CMV were both used in the study.

Germline CDR1 and CDR2: SQVTM and ANQGSEA. Trimming took 7 bases from V and 6 from J; bases not matched to a gene: 8. CDR3 size: 14 residues. MiXCR was run by TCRdb on the reads, yielding one entry per CDR3 protein. Of approximately 500,000 distinct CDR3 sequences listed, 33% are singletons. Whole-study results and caveats: The cumulative frequency of public TCR beta families identified carriers of CMV plus the relevant HLA. It was HLA-C-restricted CMV-specific TCR beta clonotypes that dominated the response ex vivo.

V gene TRBV29-1 combines with J gene TRBJ2-2; 10 nucleotides align to TRBD1. This TCR was sampled from a human donor in good health (CMV status not recorded). Some clones in this sample may be carry-over from other donors' samples. The source was cultured PBMCs, collected from culture after CMV antigen stimulation. The CDR3 loop reads CSAKRDRGAGELFF. The CDR3 coding sequence is TGCAGCGCAAAGCGGGACAGGGGAGCCGGGGAGCTGTTTTTT.